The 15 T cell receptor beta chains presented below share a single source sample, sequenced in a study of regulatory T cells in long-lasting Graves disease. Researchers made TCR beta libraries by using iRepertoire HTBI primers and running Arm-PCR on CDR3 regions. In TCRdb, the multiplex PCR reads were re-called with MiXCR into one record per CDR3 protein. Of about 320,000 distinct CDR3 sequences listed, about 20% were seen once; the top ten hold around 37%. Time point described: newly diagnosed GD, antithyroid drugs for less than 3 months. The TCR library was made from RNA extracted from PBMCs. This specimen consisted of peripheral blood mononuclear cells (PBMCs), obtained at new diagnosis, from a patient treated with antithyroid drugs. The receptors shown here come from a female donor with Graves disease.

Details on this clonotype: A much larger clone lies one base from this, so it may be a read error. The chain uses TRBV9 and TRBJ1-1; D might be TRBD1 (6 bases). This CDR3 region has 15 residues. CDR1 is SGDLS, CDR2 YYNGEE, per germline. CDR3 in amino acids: CASSGRGGLMTEASF. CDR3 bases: TGTGCCAGCAGCGGCCGTGGGGGGCTGATGACTGAAGCTTCCTTT.

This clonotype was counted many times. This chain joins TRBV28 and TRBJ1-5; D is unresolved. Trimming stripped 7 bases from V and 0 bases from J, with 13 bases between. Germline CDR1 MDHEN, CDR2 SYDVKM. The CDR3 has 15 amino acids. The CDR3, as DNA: TGTGCCAGCACCGGAAAGGGAGATAGCAATCAGCCCCAGCATTTT. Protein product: CASTGKGDSNQPQHF.

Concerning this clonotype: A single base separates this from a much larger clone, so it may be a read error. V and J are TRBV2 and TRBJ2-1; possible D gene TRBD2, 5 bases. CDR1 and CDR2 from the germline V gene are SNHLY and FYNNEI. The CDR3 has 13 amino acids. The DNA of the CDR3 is TGTGCCAGCAGCCCCGGACTGATAAATGAGCAGCTCTTC. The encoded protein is CASSPGLINEQLF. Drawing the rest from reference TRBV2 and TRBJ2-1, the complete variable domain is EPEVTQTPSHQVTQMGQEVILRCVPISNHLYFYWYRQILGQKVEFLVSFYNNEISEKSEIFDDQFSVERPDGSNFTLKIRSTKLEDSAMYFCASSPGLINEQLFGPGTRLTVL.

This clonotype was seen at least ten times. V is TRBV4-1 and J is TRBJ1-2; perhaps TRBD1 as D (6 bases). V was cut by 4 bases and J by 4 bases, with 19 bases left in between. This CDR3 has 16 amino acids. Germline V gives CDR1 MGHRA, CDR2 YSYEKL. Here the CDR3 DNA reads TGCGCCAGCAGCCTAAGTGAGGGGGGCAGTTTCTATGGCTACACCTTC. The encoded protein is CASSLSEGGSFYGYTF.

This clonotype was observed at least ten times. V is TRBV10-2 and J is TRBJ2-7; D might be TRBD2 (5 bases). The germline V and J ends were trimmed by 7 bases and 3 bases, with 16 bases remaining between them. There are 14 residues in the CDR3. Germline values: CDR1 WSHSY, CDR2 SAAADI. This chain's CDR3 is CASTSMAGGYEQYF. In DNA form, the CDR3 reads TGCGCCAGCACAAGCATGGCGGGCGGCTACGAGCAGTACTTC.

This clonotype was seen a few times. The DNA of the CDR3 is TGTGCCAGCACCGGGCGCTACAATGAGCAGTTCTTC. It specifies CASTGRYNEQFF. V and J are TRBV12-3 or TRBV12-4 and TRBJ2-1; D gene unclear. V was pared by 7 bases and J by 3 bases, with 7 bases between. This CDR3 spans 12 amino acids.

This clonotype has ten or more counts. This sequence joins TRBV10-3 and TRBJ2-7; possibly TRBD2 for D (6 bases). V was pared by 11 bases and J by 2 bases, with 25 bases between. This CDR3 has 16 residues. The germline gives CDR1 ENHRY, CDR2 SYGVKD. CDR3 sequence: CAVSWDPDYHPYEQYF. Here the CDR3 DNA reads TGTGCCGTGTCTTGGGATCCGGACTACCACCCCTACGAGCAGTACTTC.

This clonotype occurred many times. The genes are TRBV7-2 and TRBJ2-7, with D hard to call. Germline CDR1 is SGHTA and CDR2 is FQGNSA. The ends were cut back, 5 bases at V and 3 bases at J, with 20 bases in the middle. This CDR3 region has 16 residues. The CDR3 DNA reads TGTGCCAGCAGCGATACCACCGGGTCCTTCGGCTACGAGCAGTACTTC. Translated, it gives CASSDTTGSFGYEQYF.

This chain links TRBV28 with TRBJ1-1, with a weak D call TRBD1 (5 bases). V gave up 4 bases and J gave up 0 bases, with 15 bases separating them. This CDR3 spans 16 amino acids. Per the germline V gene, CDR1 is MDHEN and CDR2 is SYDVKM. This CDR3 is CASSSPTELMNTEAFF. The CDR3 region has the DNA TGTGCCAGCAGTTCCCCGACAGAGCTCATGAACACTGAAGCTTTCTTT.

CDR3 region: CASTWGSREGNIQYF. CDR3 nucleotides: TGTGCCAGCACCTGGGGGTCGCGGGAGGGGAACATTCAGTACTTC. This chain connects TRBV7-2 to TRBJ2-4, with 9 bases lining up with TRBD2. The V gene's germline CDR1 is SGHTA and CDR2 FQGNSA. The J segment lost 7 bases and the V segment lost 7 bases, leaving 11 bases of the junction unmatched. CDR3 length: 15 residues. Full variable domain (outside the CDR3, taken from reference TRBV7-2 and TRBJ2-4): GAGVSQSPSNKVTEKGKDVELRCDPISGHTALYWYRQSLGQGLEFLIYFQGNSAPDKSGLPSDRFSAERTGGSVSTLTIQRTQQEDSAVYLCASTWGSREGNIQYFGAGTRLSVL.

Here the CDR3 DNA reads TGTGCCAGCAGCCTCGGGGGGGACGGGGAGCTGTTTTTT. It translates to CASSLGGDGELFF. The gene calls are TRBV6-1 and TRBJ2-2, with TRBD2 matching over 8 bases. This CDR3 has 13 amino acids. Per the germline V gene, CDR1 is MNHNS and CDR2 is SASEGT. V was pared by 6 bases and J by 7 bases, with 4 bases of the junction left unmatched.

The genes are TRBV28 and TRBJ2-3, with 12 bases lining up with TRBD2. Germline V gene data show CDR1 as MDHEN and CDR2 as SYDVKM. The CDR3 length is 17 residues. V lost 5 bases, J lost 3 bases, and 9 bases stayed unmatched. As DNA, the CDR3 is TGTGCCAGCAGTCCTTCGTTGGGGACTAGCGGGACAGATACGCAGTATTTT. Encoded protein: CASSPSLGTSGTDTQYF.

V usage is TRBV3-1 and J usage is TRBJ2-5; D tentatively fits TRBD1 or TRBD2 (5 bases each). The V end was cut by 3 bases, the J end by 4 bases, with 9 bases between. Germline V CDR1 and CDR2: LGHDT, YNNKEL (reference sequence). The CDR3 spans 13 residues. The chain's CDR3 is CASSQRGSETQYF. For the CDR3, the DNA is TGTGCCAGCAGCCAGAGGGGCTCAGAGACCCAGTACTTC.

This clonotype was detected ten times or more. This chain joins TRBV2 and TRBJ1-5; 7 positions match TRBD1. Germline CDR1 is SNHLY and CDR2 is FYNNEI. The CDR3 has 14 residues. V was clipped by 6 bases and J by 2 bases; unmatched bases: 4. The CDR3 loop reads CASSVDRGNQPQHF. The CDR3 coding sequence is TGTGCCAGCAGCGTAGACAGGGGCAATCAGCCCCAGCATTTT.

CDR3 DNA sequence: TGTGCCAGCAGTGACAGGTTTATAAGTAATGAGCAGTTCTTC. Amino acid sequence: CASSDRFISNEQFF. This chain uses TRBV25-1 with TRBJ2-1; no clear D gene. V was clipped by 3 bases and J by 7 bases, with 13 bases between them. This CDR3 is 14 amino acids long. Looked up from germline, CDR1 is MGHDK and CDR2 is SYGVNS.